This T cell receptor (beta chain) was recovered during a study of human T cells and chemical hapten exposure. Study results and limitations: Against controls, expanded TCRs gave rise to significantly more large CDR3 similarity clusters.

This clonotype was detected only a few times. Its target is unknown. Time point noted: pre-sensitization, week 0. Treatment reported: therapeutic diphenylcyclopropenone sensitization with weekly scalp DPC. TCRdb re-analysed the RACE reads in MiXCR, keeping a single row per CDR3 protein. The data contain 300,000 to 400,000 distinct CDR3 sequences, 4.5% to 6% of them seen just once; the ten biggest clones take up just over 2.5%. The V gene lost 6 bases and the J gene lost 10 bases, with 8 bases spanning the gap. Germline lookup yields CDR1 MNHEY and CDR2 SVGAGI. The CDR3 spans 10 residues. The chain carries TRBV6-5 and TRBJ2-3; D call uncertain. Sequences were derived from whole blood, sampled in connection with sensitization to the hapten diphenylcyclopropenone (DPC). This clonotype was obtained from a woman aged 45-59 years with alopecia areata. Some clones in this sample may be carry-over from other donors' samples. DNA of the CDR3: TGTGCCAGCAGCCGTCGGGCGCAGTATTTT. Amino acid sequence: CASSRRAQYF.